This T cell receptor (beta chain) is from a study of Ad26.COV2.S vaccination and SARS-CoV-2 variants. The CDR3 length is 12 residues. Germline V gene data show CDR1 as SGDLS and CDR2 as YYNGEE. V was pared by 3 bases and J by 2 bases, with 4 bases between. Treatment specified: around 19 received Ad26.COV2.S at low or high dose, single or two shots; 5 received placebo; per-sample allocation not given. Samples came from day 63 after the first vaccine or placebo injection. Clones were sequenced by immunoSEQ multiplex PCR, and TCRdb holds only the in-frame ones, with some missing. The sample shows hundreds of thousands of clones, about 80% of them seen only once.

Here the sequenced sample was peripheral blood, taken in a trial of Ad26.COV2.S vaccine versus placebo. The chain uses TRBV9 and TRBJ2-3, with no clear D. The clonotype originates from a person between 18 and 60 years old who received the Ad26.COV2.S COVID-19 vaccine or a placebo. CDR3 DNA: TGTGCCAGCAGCGCTATCACAGATACGCAGTATTTT. It codes for CASSAITDTQYF.